This is a list of T cell receptor beta chains from one sample in a study of blood T cells in healthy people across ages. TCRdb passed the 5' RACE reads through MiXCR, listing each CDR3 protein once. The sample includes some 1.1 million distinct CDR3 sequences, under 40% of them seen just once. Sequenced: blood. The receptor source for this set is a young man in good health. CDR3s include the opening cysteine and the closing phenylalanine or tryptophan. The order of the fields is clone size, D gene, CDR3 length, J gene, V gene, CDR3 protein, CDR3 DNA. A D gene is named only where the DNA matches it firmly. The size entry is marked missing in some rows and otherwise reads once, few, many or a size class.

once	-	15	TRBJ1-5	TRBV20-1	CSARDRGGLNQPQHF	TGCAGTGCTAGAGATCGTGGGGGGCTGAATCAGCCCCAGCATTTT
-	TRBD1	13	TRBJ2-1	TRBV6-5	CASSYSQGVEQFF	TGTGCCAGCAGTTACAGTCAGGGGGTTGAGCAGTTCTTC
few	-	12	TRBJ1-1	TRBV10-3	CAISGGDTEAFF	TGTGCCATCAGTGGAGGGGACACTGAAGCTTTCTTT
-	TRBD1	13	TRBJ2-7	TRBV28	CASSFGTAGGQYF	TGTGCCAGCAGTTTCGGGACAGCCGGCGGGCAGTACTTC
-	-	15	TRBJ2-5	TRBV7-2	CASSPTGPLRETQYF	TGTGCCAGCAGCCCTACAGGGCCACTTAGGGAGACCCAGTACTTC
once	-	13	TRBJ2-3	TRBV24-1	CATSDGGPDAQYF	TGTGCCACCAGTGACGGGGGTCCAGATGCGCAGTATTTT
-	-	14	TRBJ2-7	TRBV29-1	CSVERHGSRFEQYF	TGCAGCGTTGAAAGGCATGGAAGCAGGTTCGAGCAGTACTTC
few	TRBD1	13	TRBJ2-3	TRBV12-3/TRBV12-4	CASRQGAADTQYF	TGTGCCAGCAGACAGGGGGCAGCAGATACGCAGTATTTT
many	TRBD1	13	TRBJ1-2	TRBV3-1	CASSQGTDYGYTF	TGCGCCAGCAGCCAAGGGACAGACTATGGCTACACCTTC
-	-	14	TRBJ1-2	TRBV4-2	CASSQEAVNYGYTF	TGTGCCAGCAGCCAAGAGGCCGTCAACTATGGCTACACCTTC
-	-	15	TRBJ1-1	TRBV3-1	CASSQGLTMSTEAFF	TGTGCCAGCAGCCAAGGCTTGACGATGAGCACTGAAGCTTTCTTT
-	TRBD2	13	TRBJ2-7	TRBV12-3/TRBV12-4	CASSRLAGGEQYF	TGTGCCAGCAGTCGACTAGCGGGGGGCGAGCAGTACTTC
-	TRBD2	18	TRBJ2-1	TRBV4-2	CASSQEPTGTSGVYEQFF	TGTGCCAGCAGCCAAGAACCGACCGGGACTAGCGGGGTATATGAGCAGTTCTTC
few	-	15	TRBJ1-1	TRBV18	CASSPGPIGDTEAFF	TGTGCCAGCTCACCCGGACCGATAGGGGACACTGAAGCTTTCTTT
-	TRBD1	16	TRBJ2-7	TRBV5-1	CASSQPSGTGVYEQYF	TGCGCCAGCAGCCAACCGTCCGGGACAGGGGTTTACGAGCAGTACTTC
few	-	14	TRBJ1-5	TRBV10-3	CAIKADSSNQPQHF	TGTGCCATCAAGGCGGACAGCAGCAATCAGCCCCAGCATTTT
few	-	13	TRBJ2-7	TRBV9	CASTPTGPVEQYF	TGTGCCAGCACCCCGACAGGACCCGTCGAGCAGTACTTC
few	TRBD2	16	TRBJ2-3	TRBV20-1	CSARRGSGGFTDTQYF	TGCAGTGCTAGGCGGGGTAGCGGGGGGTTCACAGATACGCAGTATTTT
few	-	15	TRBJ2-1	TRBV29-1	CSVDYASGAYNEQFF	TGCAGCGTTGATTACGCGTCAGGGGCCTACAATGAGCAGTTCTTC
-	-	13	TRBJ1-2	TRBV12-3/TRBV12-4	CASVSWGTDGYTF	TGTGCCAGCGTGAGTTGGGGAACCGATGGCTACACCTTC
-	-	12	TRBJ2-3	TRBV9	CTSSRDTDTQYF	TGTACCAGCAGCCGGGACACAGATACGCAGTATTTT
-	-	14	TRBJ1-1	TRBV5-1	CASNNRTGPTEAFF	TGCGCCAGCAACAACAGGACCGGCCCCACTGAAGCTTTCTTT
once	-	12	TRBJ2-7	TRBV20-1	CRKEGGPYEQYF	TGCAGAAAGGAGGGAGGACCCTACGAGCAGTACTTC
-	TRBD1	15	TRBJ1-1	TRBV7-8	CASSLQTGRATEAFF	TGTGCCAGCAGCTTACAGACAGGGCGCGCCACTGAAGCTTTCTTT
-	-	15	TRBJ2-7	TRBV5-4	CASSWRAGTLNEQYF	TGTGCCAGCAGTTGGAGGGCAGGCACTTTGAACGAGCAGTACTTC
few	TRBD1	14	TRBJ2-3	TRBV4-3	CASSQDTGTGTQYF	TGCGCCAGCAGCCAAGATACGGGGACAGGTACGCAGTATTTT
-	TRBD1	15	TRBJ1-2	TRBV20-1	CYAGYTRQGRDGYTF	TGCTATGCCGGTTATACCAGACAGGGGAGGGATGGCTACACCTTC
few	-	14	TRBJ2-7	TRBV7-2	CASSLGAGYYEQYF	TGTGCCAGCAGCTTAGGGGCAGGTTACTACGAGCAGTACTTC
-	-	16	TRBJ2-1	TRBV7-9	CASSGRSGSSYNEQFF	TGTGCCAGCAGCGGGAGGAGCGGAAGCTCCTACAATGAGCAGTTCTTC
-	-	13	TRBJ1-1	TRBV27	CASSLVYGTEAFF	TGTGCCAGCAGTTTAGTGTACGGGACTGAAGCTTTCTTT
-	TRBD2	15	TRBJ2-1	TRBV7-2	CASSPLAGVPNEQFF	TGTGCCAGCAGCCCACTAGCGGGGGTTCCAAATGAGCAGTTCTTC
once	TRBD1	14	TRBJ2-3	TRBV20-1	CSAKTGGGTDTKYF	TGCAGTGCTAAAACAGGGGGCGGCACAGATACGAAGTATTTT
-	-	13	TRBJ2-7	TRBV20-1	CSARALQGYEQYF	TGCAGTGCTAGGGCCCTTCAGGGGTACGAGCAGTACTTC
-	-	14	TRBJ2-1	TRBV7-6	CASSVSGPYNEQFF	TGTGCCAGCAGCGTGAGCGGCCCCTACAATGAGCAGTTCTTC
-	-	11	TRBJ2-1	TRBV25-1	CASRGDTEQFF	TGTGCCAGCAGGGGGGACACAGAGCAGTTCTTC
few	-	13	TRBJ2-1	TRBV14	CASSQEVGSEQFF	TGTGCCAGCAGCCAAGAGGTCGGTAGTGAGCAGTTCTTC
-	-	15	TRBJ1-2	TRBV4-1	CASSPDAGMFYGYTF	TGCGCCAGCAGCCCTGACGCAGGGATGTTTTATGGCTACACCTTC
-	TRBD2	15	TRBJ2-7	TRBV6-1	CASSRLAGSYNEQYF	TGTGCCAGCAGTCGACTAGCGGGCTCCTACAATGAGCAGTACTTC
few	-	13	TRBJ1-5	TRBV6-6	CALRAAEGQPQHF	TGTGCTCTTCGGGCGGCGGAGGGTCAGCCCCAGCATTTT
-	-	14	TRBJ2-5	TRBV4-1	CASSPGEVQETQYF	TGCGCCAGCAGTCCCGGGGAGGTACAAGAGACCCAGTACTTC
-	-	14	TRBJ2-3	TRBV12-3/TRBV12-4	CASSFSSVGSTQYF	TGTGCCAGCAGTTTTAGTTCCGTAGGGAGTACGCAGTATTTT
many	TRBD2	16	TRBJ2-1	TRBV27	CASSLSGTSVGNEQFF	TGTGCCAGCAGTTTATCAGGGACTAGCGTTGGGAATGAGCAGTTCTTC